One and the same sample provided the 12 T cell receptor beta chains below, sequenced in a study of T cells in Graves' hyperthyroidism and ophthalmopathy. RNA transcripts gave rise to amplified TCR beta CDR3 regions. First-round RT-PCR of the TCR CDR3 relied on the HTBI primer set. Via MiXCR, TCRdb re-called the multiplex PCR reads, giving one row per CDR3 protein. The profile covers roughly 260,000 distinct CDR3 sequences, with approximately 15% appearing a single time and approximately 12% taken by the ten largest. The sample comprised blood. Receptor source: a middle-aged woman with Graves' hyperthyroidism that later progressed to Graves' ophthalmopathy.

This clonotype was observed many times. The chain links TRBV28 to TRBJ2-5, with D maybe TRBD2 (5 bases). Germline assignment: CDR1 MDHEN and CDR2 SYDVKM. The CDR3 is 12 amino acids. Between the trimmed V and J ends, which lost 6 bases and 4 bases, there was a span of 9 bases. CDR3 in amino acids: CASSKRGETQYF. Written as DNA, the CDR3 is TGTGCCAGCAGCAAACGGGGAGAGACCCAGTACTTC.

This clonotype was detected many times. The chain recombines TRBV2 with TRBJ1-3; D is ambiguous. V was clipped by 0 bases and J by 7 bases, with 7 bases between them. CDR3 length equals 13 residues. CDR1 and CDR2 (germline): SNHLY, FYNNEI. The CDR3, as DNA: TGTGCCAGCAGTGAAGCGCTTAGGAACACCATATATTTT. It is translated as CASSEALRNTIYF.

The table lists this clonotype with many counts. This sequence joins TRBV20-1 and TRBJ1-6; D unclear. The CDR3 has 13 residues. V lost 1 base and J lost 3, with 4 bases in between. Germline V gene sequence: CDR1 DFQATT, CDR2 SNEGSKA (reference sequence). In nucleotides, the CDR3 is TGCAGTGCTAGAGGCAGCTATAATTCACCCCTCCACTTT. Translating it yields CSARGSYNSPLHF.

In its sample, this clonotype was seen many times. The chain couples TRBV5-6 to TRBJ2-1; D is unclear. CDR3 length: 12 residues. Trimming took off 5 bases at V and 8 bases at J, with 11 bases between the two ends. Germline V gene data show CDR1 as SGHDT and CDR2 as YYEEEE. The CDR3 nucleotides read TGTGCCAGCAGGGGTAATAGGTATGAGCAGTTCTTC. Protein sequence: CASRGNRYEQFF. The complete variable domain, with remaining parts taken from reference TRBV5-6 and TRBJ2-1, reads DAGVTQSPTHLIKTRGQQVTLRCSPKSGHDTVSWYQQALGQGPQFIFQYYEEEERQRGNFPDRFSGHQFPNYSSELNVNALLLGDSALYLCASRGNRYEQFFGPGTRLTVL.

This clonotype was seen ten or more times. The junction shows a germline mismatch at one end, possibly a read error. This chain joins TRBV7-9 and TRBJ2-7; D unresolved. CDR1 is SEHNR, CDR2 FQNEAQ, per germline (reference sequence). The CDR3 runs to 13 residues. The CDR3 sequence: CASSFSSSHEQYF. As DNA, the CDR3 is TGTGCCAGCAGCTTCTCCTCCTCCCACGAGCAGTACTTC.

In its sample, this clonotype was seen many times. The gene calls are TRBV2 and TRBJ2-2; D not certain. Trimming shortened V by 3 bases and J by 4 bases, and 12 bases separated the two germline ends. This CDR3 region has 15 residues. Germline CDR1 reads SNHLY; CDR2 reads FYNNEI. The CDR3 nucleotides read TGTGCCAGCAGTGAGAAAGGGTTAAGCACCGGGGAGCTGTTTTTT. Translation: CASSEKGLSTGELFF.

The sample holds many counts of this clonotype. The chain couples TRBV11-2 to TRBJ2-1; 13 bases are a match to TRBD2. The trim removed 5 bases at V and 0 bases at J, leaving 4 bases unmatched. CDR3 length: 17 amino acids. CDR1 is SGHAT and CDR2 is FQNNGV in the germline V gene. DNA of the CDR3: TGTGCCAGCAGCCAAACTAGCGGGAGGGGCTCCTACAATGAGCAGTTCTTC. Its translation: CASSQTSGRGSYNEQFF.

This clonotype was recorded a few times. The gene calls are TRBV6-1 and TRBJ1-1, with 11 bases fitting TRBD1. The length of the CDR3 is 14 residues. Germline values: CDR1 MNHNS, CDR2 SASEGT. Unmatched junction bases numbered 2, after V lost 6 bases and J lost 2 bases. This chain's CDR3 is CASRDRGRNTEAFF. CDR3 in DNA: TGTGCCAGCAGGGACAGGGGGCGTAACACTGAAGCTTTCTTT.

This clonotype was seen ten or more times. This rearrangement joins TRBV6-6 to TRBJ2-5, with D possibly TRBD1 on 6 matching bases. CDR1 is MNHNY, CDR2 SVGAGI, per germline (reference sequence). V shed 2 bases and J shed 1 base, with 14 bases lying between them. The CDR3 covers 16 residues. The CDR3 spells CASSYGWGQPQETQYF. CDR3 sequence (DNA): TGTGCCAGCAGTTACGGATGGGGGCAGCCCCAAGAGACCCAGTACTTC.

This clonotype has a count of ten or more. This rearrangement joins TRBV9 to TRBJ1-5; the match to TRBD1 covers 9 bases. The V gene end was trimmed by 4 bases and the J gene end by 7 bases; junction bases not matched to a gene: 6. The CDR3 spans 14 residues. CDR1 SGDLS and CDR2 YYNGEE come from the germline V gene. The CDR3 coding sequence is TGTGCCAGCAGCCAGGGACAGGGCGGGCAGCCCCAGCATTTT. This translates into CASSQGQGGQPQHF.

This clonotype occurred many times. The chain couples TRBV15 to TRBJ2-7, with TRBD1 matching 9 bases. With 3 bases clipped from V and 6 bases from J, the junction kept 21 bases outside the gene matches. The length of the CDR3 is 19 residues. Germline CDR1 is LNHNV and CDR2 is YYDKDF (reference sequence). CDR3 amino acids: CATSSPLVLTSGQGREQYF. The CDR3 region has the DNA TGTGCCACCAGCAGTCCCTTGGTACTGACTTCGGGACAGGGTCGCGAGCAGTACTTC.

This clonotype was seen repeatedly, ten times or more. The junction does not match germline at one end; this may be a read error. The chain is built from TRBV7-7 and TRBJ2-5; 12 bases line up with TRBD2. Germline CDR1 and CDR2: SSHAT and FNYEAQ (reference sequence). The CDR3 has 17 residues. CDR3 nucleotides: TGTGCTAGCAGCCCGCGAGGACTAGCGGGACCGGTAGAGACCCAGTACTTC. As protein: CASSPRGLAGPVETQYF.